This note documents a single TCR beta chain sequence. Antigen specificity is unknown. The data belong to a study of cytomegalovirus exposure and HLA in healthy donors. Unmatched junction bases numbered 9, after V lost 4 bases and J lost 4 bases. The CDR3 loop spans 17 amino acids. Germline assignment: CDR1 SGDLS and CDR2 YYNGEE. The PCR had 60 Vbeta and 13 Jbeta primers. Libraries were prepared by immunoSEQ multiplex PCR; TCRdb keeps only in-frame clonotypes and omits some of them. This sample has under 200,000 clones, with roughly 80% found just once. The study, taken as a whole, reports: At a 0.05 false discovery rate, a later analysis found about 17,000 TCR beta sequences to be associated with HLA alleles. For most subjects, TCR beta sequences were reported to predict HLA-A and HLA-B alleles with accuracy. Per a later analysis, HLA-associated TCR beta chains showed more clonal expansion than other, equally common TCR beta chains.

Sequencing was done on a sample of PBMCs. This receptor was taken from a woman aged 18-29 years in good health and CMV-seronegative. The J gene is TRBJ2-1, the V gene TRBV9; 12 nucleotides line up with TRBD2. CDR3 in DNA: TGTGCCAGCAGCATCGGACTAGCGGGAAGCGGGTACAATGAGCAGTTCTTC. Translating it yields CASSIGLAGSGYNEQFF.